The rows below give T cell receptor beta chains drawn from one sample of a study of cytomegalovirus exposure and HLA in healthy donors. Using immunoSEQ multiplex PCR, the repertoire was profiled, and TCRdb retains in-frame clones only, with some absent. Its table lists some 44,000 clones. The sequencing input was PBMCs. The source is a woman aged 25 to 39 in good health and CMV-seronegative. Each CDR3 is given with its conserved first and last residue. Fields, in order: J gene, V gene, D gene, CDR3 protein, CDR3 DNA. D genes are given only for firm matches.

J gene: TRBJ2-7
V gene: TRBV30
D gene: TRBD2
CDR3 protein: CAWNPGLALSYEQYF
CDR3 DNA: TGTGCCTGGAACCCGGGACTAGCGCTCTCCTACGAGCAGTACTTC

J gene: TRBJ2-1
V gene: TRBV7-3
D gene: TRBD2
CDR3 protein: CASSPSPSSGRVSYNEQFF
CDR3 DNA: TGTGCCAGCAGCCCAAGCCCCTCTAGCGGGAGGGTTTCCTACAATGAGCAGTTCTTC

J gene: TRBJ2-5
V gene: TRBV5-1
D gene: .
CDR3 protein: CASNPGGRVETQYF
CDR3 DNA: TGCGCCAGCAATCCAGGGGGGCGAGTGGAGACCCAGTACTTC

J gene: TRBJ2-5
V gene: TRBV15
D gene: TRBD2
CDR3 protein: CATSRDRGLGGQETQYF
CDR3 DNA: TGTGCCACCAGCAGAGATAGGGGACTAGGGGGGCAAGAGACCCAGTACTTC

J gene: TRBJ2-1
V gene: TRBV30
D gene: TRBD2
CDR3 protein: CAWSTIAGEQFF
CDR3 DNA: TGTGCCTGGAGTACCATAGCGGGAGAACAGTTCTTC

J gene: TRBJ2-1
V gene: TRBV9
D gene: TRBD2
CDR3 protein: CASSVASGKGNEQFF
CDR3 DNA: TGTGCCAGCAGCGTAGCTAGCGGGAAGGGGAATGAGCAGTTCTTC

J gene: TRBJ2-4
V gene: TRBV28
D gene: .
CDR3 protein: CASSPSRGGIQYF
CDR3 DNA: TGTGCCAGCAGCCCCTCCAGGGGCGGGATTCAGTACTTC

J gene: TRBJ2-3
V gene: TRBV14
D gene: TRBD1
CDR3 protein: CASSPGQVADTQYF
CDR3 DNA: TGTGCCAGCAGCCCTGGACAGGTCGCAGATACGCAGTATTTT

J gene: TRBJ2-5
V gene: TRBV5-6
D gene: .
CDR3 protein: CASSLAYRGGETQYF
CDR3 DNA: TGTGCCAGCAGCTTGGCCTACAGGGGAGGAGAGACCCAGTACTTC

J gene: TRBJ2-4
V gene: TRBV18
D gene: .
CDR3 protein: CASSPPSRPLAKNIQYF
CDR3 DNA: TGTGCCAGCTCACCACCGTCCAGGCCTCTAGCCAAAAACATTCAGTACTTC

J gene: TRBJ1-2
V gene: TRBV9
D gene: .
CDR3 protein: CASSVDGGSYGYTF
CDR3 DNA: TGTGCCAGCAGCGTAGACGGAGGATCCTATGGCTACACCTTC

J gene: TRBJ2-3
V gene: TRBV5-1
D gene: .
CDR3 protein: CASSLSRVTLGDTQYF
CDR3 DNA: TGCGCCAGCAGCTTGAGCCGAGTGACTCTAGGAGATACGCAGTATTTT

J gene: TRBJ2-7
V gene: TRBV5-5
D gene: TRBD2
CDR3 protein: CASKSLSGGTYEQYF
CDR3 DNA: TGTGCCAGCAAGTCCCTATCGGGAGGGACCTACGAGCAGTACTTC

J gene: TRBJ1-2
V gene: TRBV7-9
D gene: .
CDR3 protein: CASSSAGYGYTF
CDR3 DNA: TGTGCCAGCAGCTCCGCGGGCTATGGCTACACCTTC

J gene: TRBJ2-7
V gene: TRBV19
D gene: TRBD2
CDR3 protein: CASSGTSGAYEQYF
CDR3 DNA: TGTGCCAGTAGTGGGACTAGCGGTGCCTACGAGCAGTACTTC

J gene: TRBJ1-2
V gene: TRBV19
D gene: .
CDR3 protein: CASSILNYGYTF
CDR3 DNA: TGTGCCAGTAGTATCCTGAACTATGGCTACACCTTC

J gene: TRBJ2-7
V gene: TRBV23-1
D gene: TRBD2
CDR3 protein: CASSQNSGGVGILYEQYF
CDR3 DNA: TGCGCCAGCAGTCAAAACTCTGGGGGGGTCGGTATACTTTACGAGCAGTACTTC

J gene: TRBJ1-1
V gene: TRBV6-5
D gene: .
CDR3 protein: CASSYSTRMNTEAFF
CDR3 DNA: TGTGCCAGCAGTTACTCGACAAGGATGAACACTGAAGCTTTCTTT

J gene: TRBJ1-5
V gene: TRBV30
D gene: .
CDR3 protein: CAWSGGGSHQPQHF
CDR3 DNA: TGTGCCTGGAGTGGGGGAGGATCCCATCAGCCCCAGCATTTT

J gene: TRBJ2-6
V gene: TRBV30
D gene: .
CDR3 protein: CAWSTGLHSGANVLTF
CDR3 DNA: TGTGCCTGGAGTACGGGACTTCACTCTGGGGCCAACGTCCTGACTTTC

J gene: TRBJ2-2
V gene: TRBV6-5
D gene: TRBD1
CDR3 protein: CASKPGQANTGELFF
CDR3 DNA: TGTGCCAGCAAACCGGGACAGGCAAACACCGGGGAGCTGTTTTTT

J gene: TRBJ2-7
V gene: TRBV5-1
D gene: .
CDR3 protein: CASRPPTGAPGDEQYF
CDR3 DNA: TGCGCCAGCAGGCCACCGACAGGCGCTCCCGGGGACGAGCAGTACTTC

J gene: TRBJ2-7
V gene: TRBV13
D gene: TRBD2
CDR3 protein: CASSLLTSPDGGEQYF
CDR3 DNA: TGTGCCAGCAGCTTGCTGACTAGCCCAGACGGTGGGGAGCAGTACTTC

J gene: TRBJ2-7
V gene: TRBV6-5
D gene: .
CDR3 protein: CASSYLGQVGTYEQYF
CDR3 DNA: TGTGCCAGCAGTTACTTGGGTCAGGTCGGCACCTACGAGCAGTACTTC

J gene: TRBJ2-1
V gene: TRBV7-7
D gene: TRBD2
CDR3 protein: CASSLVAGGGYNEQFF
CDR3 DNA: TGTGCCAGCAGCTTAGTCGCGGGAGGGGGATACAATGAGCAGTTCTTC

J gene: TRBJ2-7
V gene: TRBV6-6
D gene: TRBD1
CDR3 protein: CATTGGLREQYF
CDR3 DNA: TGTGCCACGACAGGGGGTCTCCGGGAGCAGTACTTC

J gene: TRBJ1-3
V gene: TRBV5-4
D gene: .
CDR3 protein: CASSNPGWGNTIYF
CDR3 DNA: TGTGCCAGCAGCAACCCCGGGTGGGGAAACACCATATATTTT

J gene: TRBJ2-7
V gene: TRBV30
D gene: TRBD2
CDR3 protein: CAWSLASGLAYEQYF
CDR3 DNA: TGTGCCTGGTCCCTCGCTAGCGGTCTAGCCTACGAGCAGTACTTC